This paragraph covers one T cell receptor (beta chain) sequence. The target antigen is unknown. The data originate from a study of cytomegalovirus exposure and HLA in healthy donors. Whole-study findings and limits: Associated with HLA alleles at 0.05 false discovery rate in a later analysis were approximately 17,000 TCR beta sequences.

This PCR relied on a set of 60 Vbeta primers and 13 Jbeta primers. Measured with immunoSEQ multiplex PCR; TCRdb has only the in-frame clones, and not every one. This sample yields some 56,000 clones, of which about 80% are seen a single time; 2.5% to 3% belongs to the top ten. This CDR3 is 16 amino acids long. The ends lost 3 bases at V and 2 bases at J; junction bases unmatched: 9. Germline values: CDR1 KGHSH, CDR2 LQKENI. The specimen sequenced was PBMCs. The TCR sequence derives from a man aged 45-65 years in good health and CMV-seronegative. This rearrangement joins TRBV18 to TRBJ1-1; TRBD1 aligns across 7 bases. CDR3 nucleotides: TGTGCCAGCTCACCTATGGACAGGATAAAAAACACTGAAGCTTTCTTT. It codes for CASSPMDRIKNTEAFF.